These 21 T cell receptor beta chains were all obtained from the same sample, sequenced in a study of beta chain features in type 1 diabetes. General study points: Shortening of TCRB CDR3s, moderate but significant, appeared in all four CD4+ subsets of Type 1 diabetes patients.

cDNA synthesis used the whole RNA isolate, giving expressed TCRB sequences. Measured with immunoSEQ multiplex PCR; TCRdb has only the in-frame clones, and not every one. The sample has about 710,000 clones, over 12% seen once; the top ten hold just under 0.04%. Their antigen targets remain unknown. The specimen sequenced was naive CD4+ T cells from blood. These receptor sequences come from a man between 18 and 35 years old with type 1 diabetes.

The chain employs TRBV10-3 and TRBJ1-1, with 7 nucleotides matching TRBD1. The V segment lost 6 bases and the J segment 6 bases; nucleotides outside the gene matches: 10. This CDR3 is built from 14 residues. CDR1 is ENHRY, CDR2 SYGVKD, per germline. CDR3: CAIRGQLARAEAFF. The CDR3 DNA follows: TGTGCCATCAGGGGACAGCTTGCCCGGGCTGAAGCTTTCTTT.

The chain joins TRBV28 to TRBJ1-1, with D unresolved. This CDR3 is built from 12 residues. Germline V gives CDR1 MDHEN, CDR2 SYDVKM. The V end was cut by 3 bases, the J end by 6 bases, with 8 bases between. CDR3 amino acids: CASSFRRAEAFF. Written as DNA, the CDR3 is TGTGCCAGCAGTTTCCGGAGGGCTGAAGCTTTCTTT. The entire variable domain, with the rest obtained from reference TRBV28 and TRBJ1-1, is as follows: DVKVTQSSRYLVKRTGEKVFLECVQDMDHENMFWYRQDPGLGLRLIYFSYDVKMKEKGDIPEGYSVSREKKERFSLILESASTNQTSMYLCASSFRRAEAFFGQGTRLTVV.

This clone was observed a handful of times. CDR3 nucleotides: TGTGCCAGCAGCTTAGGGGGGACTAACCAAGAGACCCAGTACTTC. This gives the protein CASSLGGTNQETQYF. The V gene is TRBV7-2, the J gene TRBJ2-5, with 7 nucleotides matching TRBD2. The CDR3 runs to 15 residues. V gave up 1 base and J gave up 0 bases; unmatched junction bases: 2. From germline, CDR1 is SGHTA and CDR2 FQGNSA. Drawing the rest from reference TRBV7-2 and TRBJ2-5, the complete variable domain is GAGVSQSPSNKVTEKGKDVELRCDPISGHTALYWYRQSLGQGLEFLIYFQGNSAPDKSGLPSDRFSAERTGGSVSTLTIQRTQQEDSAVYLCASSLGGTNQETQYFGPGTRLLVL.

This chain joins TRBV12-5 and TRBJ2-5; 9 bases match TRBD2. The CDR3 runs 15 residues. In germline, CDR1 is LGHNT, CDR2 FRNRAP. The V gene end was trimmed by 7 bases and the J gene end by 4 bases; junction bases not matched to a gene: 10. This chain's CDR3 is CASAVWAGGGETQYF. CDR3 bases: TGTGCTAGTGCAGTGTGGGCGGGAGGGGGAGAGACCCAGTACTTC.

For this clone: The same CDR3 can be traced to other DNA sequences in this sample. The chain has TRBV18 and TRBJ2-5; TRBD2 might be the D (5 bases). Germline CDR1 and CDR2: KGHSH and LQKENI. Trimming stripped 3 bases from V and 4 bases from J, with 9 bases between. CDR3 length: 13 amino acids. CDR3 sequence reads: CASSPTEGETQYF. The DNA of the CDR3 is TGTGCCAGCTCACCTACAGAGGGAGAGACCCAGTACTTC. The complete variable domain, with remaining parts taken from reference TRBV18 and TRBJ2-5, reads NAGVMQNPRHLVRRRGQEARLRCSPMKGHSHVYWYRQLPEEGLKFMVYLQKENIIDESGMPKERFSAEFPKEGPSILRIQQVVRGDSAAYFCASSPTEGETQYFGPGTRLLVL.

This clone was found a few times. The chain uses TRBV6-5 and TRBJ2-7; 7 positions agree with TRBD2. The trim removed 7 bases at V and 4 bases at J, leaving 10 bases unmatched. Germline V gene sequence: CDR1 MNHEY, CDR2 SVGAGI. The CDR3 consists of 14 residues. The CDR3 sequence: CASTPSGTGYEQYF. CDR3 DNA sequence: TGTGCCAGCACCCCAAGCGGGACGGGGTACGAGCAGTACTTC.

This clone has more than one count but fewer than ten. CDR3 loop: CASSPYWGTGSYNEQFF. CDR3 in DNA: TGTGCCAGTAGTCCCTACTGGGGGACAGGATCCTACAATGAGCAGTTCTTC. The chain links TRBV19 to TRBJ2-1; TRBD1 matches at 8 bases. The junction had 10 bases not matched to a gene; V was cut back by 5 bases and J by 1 base. The V gene's germline CDR1 is LNHDA and CDR2 SQIVND (reference sequence). This CDR3 is built from 17 residues.

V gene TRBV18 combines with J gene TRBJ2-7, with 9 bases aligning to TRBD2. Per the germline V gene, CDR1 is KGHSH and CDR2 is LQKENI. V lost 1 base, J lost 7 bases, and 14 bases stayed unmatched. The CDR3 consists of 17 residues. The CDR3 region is CASSPRYRRIAGGEQYF. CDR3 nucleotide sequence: TGTGCCAGCTCACCACGGTATAGGCGGATCGCGGGGGGGGAGCAGTACTTC.

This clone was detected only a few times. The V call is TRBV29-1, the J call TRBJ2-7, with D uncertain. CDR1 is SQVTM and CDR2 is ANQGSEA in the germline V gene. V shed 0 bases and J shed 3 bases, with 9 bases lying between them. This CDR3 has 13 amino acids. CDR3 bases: TGCAGCGTTGAAGAACAGAGTAGCTACGAGCAGTACTTC. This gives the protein CSVEEQSSYEQYF.

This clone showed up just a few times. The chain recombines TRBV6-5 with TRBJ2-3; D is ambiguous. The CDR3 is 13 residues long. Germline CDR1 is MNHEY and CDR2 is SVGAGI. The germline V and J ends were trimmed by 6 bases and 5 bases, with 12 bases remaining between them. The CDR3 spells CASSRSSGDTQYF. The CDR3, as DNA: TGTGCCAGCAGCCGCAGCTCGGGAGATACGCAGTATTTT.

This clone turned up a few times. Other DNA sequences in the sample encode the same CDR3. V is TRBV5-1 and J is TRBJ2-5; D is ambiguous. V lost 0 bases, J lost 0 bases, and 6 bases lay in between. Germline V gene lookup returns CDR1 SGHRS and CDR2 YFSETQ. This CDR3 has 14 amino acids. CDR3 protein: CASSLDGYQETQYF. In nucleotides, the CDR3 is TGCGCCAGCAGCTTGGACGGGTACCAAGAGACCCAGTACTTC.

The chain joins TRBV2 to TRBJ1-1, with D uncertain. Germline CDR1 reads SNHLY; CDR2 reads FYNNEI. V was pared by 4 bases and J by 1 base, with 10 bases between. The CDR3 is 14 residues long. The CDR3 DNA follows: TGTGCCAGCAGTGCTGATCAGAGGAACACTGAAGCTTTCTTT. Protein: CASSADQRNTEAFF.

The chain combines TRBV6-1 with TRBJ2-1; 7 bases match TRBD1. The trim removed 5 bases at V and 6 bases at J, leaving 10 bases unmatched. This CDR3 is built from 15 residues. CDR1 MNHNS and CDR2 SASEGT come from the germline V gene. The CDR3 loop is CASSTDRVVGNEQFF. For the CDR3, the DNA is TGTGCCAGCAGTACCGACAGGGTCGTGGGCAATGAGCAGTTCTTC.

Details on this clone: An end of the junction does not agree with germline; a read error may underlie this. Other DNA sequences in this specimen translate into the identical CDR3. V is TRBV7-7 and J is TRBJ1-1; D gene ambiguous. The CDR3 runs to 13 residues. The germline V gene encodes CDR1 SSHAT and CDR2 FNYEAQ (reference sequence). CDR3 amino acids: CASSPSENTEAFF. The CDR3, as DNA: TGTGCTAGCAGCCCCTCGGAGAACACTGAAGCTTTCTTT.

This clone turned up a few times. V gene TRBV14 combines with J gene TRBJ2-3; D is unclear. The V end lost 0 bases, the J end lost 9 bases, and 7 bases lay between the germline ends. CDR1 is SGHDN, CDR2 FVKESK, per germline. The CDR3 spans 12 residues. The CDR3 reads CASSQDRVTQYF. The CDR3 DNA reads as TGTGCCAGCAGCCAAGACCGAGTGACGCAGTATTTT.

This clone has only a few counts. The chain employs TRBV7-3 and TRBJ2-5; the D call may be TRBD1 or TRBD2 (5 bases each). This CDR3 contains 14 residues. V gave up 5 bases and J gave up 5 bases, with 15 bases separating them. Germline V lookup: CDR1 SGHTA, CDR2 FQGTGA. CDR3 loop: CASSPGPPPETQYF. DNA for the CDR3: TGTGCCAGCAGCCCGGGGCCCCCTCCCGAGACCCAGTACTTC.

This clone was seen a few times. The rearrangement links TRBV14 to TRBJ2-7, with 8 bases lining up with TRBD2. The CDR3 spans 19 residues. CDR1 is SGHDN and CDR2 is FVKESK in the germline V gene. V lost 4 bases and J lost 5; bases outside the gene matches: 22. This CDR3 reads CASSPPGWGGRPEGDEQYF. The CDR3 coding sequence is TGTGCCAGCAGCCCTCCTGGTTGGGGCGGGAGGCCGGAAGGAGACGAGCAGTACTTC. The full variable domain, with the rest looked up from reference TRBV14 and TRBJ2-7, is EAGVTQFPSHSVIEKGQTVTLRCDPISGHDNLYWYRRVMGKEIKFLLHFVKESKQDESGMPNNRFLAERTGGTYSTLKVQPAELEDSGVYFCASSPPGWGGRPEGDEQYFGPGTRLTVT.

The CDR3 loop is CAISGLAGTDNEQFF. The CDR3 coding sequence is TGTGCCATCAGTGGGCTAGCGGGGACCGACAATGAGCAGTTCTTC. V usage is TRBV10-3 and J usage is TRBJ2-1; 9 nucleotides line up with TRBD2. V was clipped by 4 bases and J by 5 bases; unmatched bases: 6. CDR1 ENHRY and CDR2 SYGVKD come from the germline V gene. The CDR3 contains 15 residues.

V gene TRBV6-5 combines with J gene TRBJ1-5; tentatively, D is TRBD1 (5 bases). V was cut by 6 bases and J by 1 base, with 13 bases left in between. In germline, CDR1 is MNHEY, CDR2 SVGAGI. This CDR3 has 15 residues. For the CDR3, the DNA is TGTGCCAGCAGCCGAGACCCAGGGAGCAATCAGCCCCAGCATTTT. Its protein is CASSRDPGSNQPQHF.

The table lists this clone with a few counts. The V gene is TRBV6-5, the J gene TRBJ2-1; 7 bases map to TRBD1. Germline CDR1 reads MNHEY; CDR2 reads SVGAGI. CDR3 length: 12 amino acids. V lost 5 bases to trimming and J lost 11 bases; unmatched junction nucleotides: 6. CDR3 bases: TGTGCCAGCAGTCCGTTACAGGGGAAGCAGTTCTTC. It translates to CASSPLQGKQFF.

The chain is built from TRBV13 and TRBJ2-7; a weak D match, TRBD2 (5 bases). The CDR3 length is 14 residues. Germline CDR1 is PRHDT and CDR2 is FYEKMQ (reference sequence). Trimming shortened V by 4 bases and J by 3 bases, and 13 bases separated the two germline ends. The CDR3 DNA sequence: TGTGCCAGCAGCTCCCCGGCGGGCCGCTACGAGCAGTACTTC. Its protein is CASSSPAGRYEQYF.